This is a list of T cell receptor beta chains from one sample in a study of cytomegalovirus exposure and HLA in healthy donors. The repertoire was sequenced with immunoSEQ multiplex PCR; TCRdb's copy has only in-frame clones and lacks some. This sample yields approximately 170,000 clones, of which roughly four fifths are seen a single time; 4.1% belongs to the top ten. What was sequenced was PBMCs. These receptors all stem from a man aged 50 to 60 in good health and CMV-seropositive. Each CDR3 is given with its conserved first and last residue. The order of the fields is CDR3 protein, CDR3 DNA, clone size, D gene, J gene, CDR3 length, V gene. D genes are given only for firm matches. Size is stated for part of the rows, as once, few or many counts, or as a class when the clone is expanded.

CDR3 protein: CASSQDMGQSNQPQHF
CDR3 DNA: TGCGCCAGCAGCCAAGATATGGGACAGAGTAATCAGCCCCAGCATTTT
clone size: .
D gene: TRBD1
J gene: TRBJ1-5
CDR3 length: 16
V gene: TRBV4-3

CDR3 protein: CASSDSATSGLFSAYEQYF
CDR3 DNA: TGTGCCAGCAGTGACTCAGCAACGTCGGGACTTTTCTCCGCCTACGAGCAGTACTTC
clone size: .
D gene: .
J gene: TRBJ2-7
CDR3 length: 19
V gene: TRBV6-4

CDR3 protein: CAWSDGGHHQPQHF
CDR3 DNA: TGTGCCTGGAGTGATGGAGGGCACCATCAGCCCCAGCATTTT
clone size: .
D gene: .
J gene: TRBJ1-5
CDR3 length: 14
V gene: TRBV30

CDR3 protein: CASSLVASVSDTQYF
CDR3 DNA: TGCGCCAGCAGCTTGGTTGCCAGCGTGTCAGATACGCAGTATTTT
clone size: few
D gene: .
J gene: TRBJ2-3
CDR3 length: 15
V gene: TRBV5-1

CDR3 protein: CASSVGGTSSNEQFF
CDR3 DNA: TGTGCCAGCAGCGTAGGTGGTACTAGCTCCAATGAGCAGTTCTTC
clone size: few
D gene: .
J gene: TRBJ2-1
CDR3 length: 15
V gene: TRBV9

CDR3 protein: CASSETGVLNQPQHF
CDR3 DNA: TGTGCCAGCAGCGAAACAGGGGTTCTCAATCAGCCCCAGCATTTT
clone size: .
D gene: TRBD1
J gene: TRBJ1-5
CDR3 length: 15
V gene: TRBV9

CDR3 protein: CASGQGAFYEQYF
CDR3 DNA: TGCGCCAGCGGACAGGGGGCGTTCTACGAGCAGTACTTC
clone size: .
D gene: TRBD1
J gene: TRBJ2-7
CDR3 length: 13
V gene: TRBV10-2

CDR3 protein: CACSGSGNTIYF
CDR3 DNA: TGTGCCTGCTCGGGCTCTGGAAACACCATATATTTT
clone size: .
D gene: .
J gene: TRBJ1-3
CDR3 length: 12
V gene: TRBV30

CDR3 protein: CASSRNSGYNSPLHF
CDR3 DNA: TGTGCCAGCAGCCGAAACAGCGGATATAATTCACCCCTCCACTTT
clone size: .
D gene: .
J gene: TRBJ1-6
CDR3 length: 15
V gene: TRBV11-2

CDR3 protein: CASRDEAGGPYEQYF
CDR3 DNA: TGTGCCAGCAGGGATGAAGCGGGAGGCCCCTACGAGCAGTACTTC
clone size: .
D gene: TRBD2
J gene: TRBJ2-7
CDR3 length: 15
V gene: TRBV27

CDR3 protein: CASREGAANTGELFF
CDR3 DNA: TGTGCCAGCAGGGAGGGGGCCGCGAACACCGGGGAGCTGTTTTTT
clone size: .
D gene: .
J gene: TRBJ2-2
CDR3 length: 15
V gene: TRBV7-9

CDR3 protein: CASSVAAWQFF
CDR3 DNA: TGTGCCAGCAGCGTAGCTGCTTGGCAGTTCTTC
clone size: .
D gene: .
J gene: TRBJ2-1
CDR3 length: 11
V gene: TRBV2

CDR3 protein: CASSLKLAGGSSYEQYF
CDR3 DNA: TGTGCCAGCAGTTTAAAACTAGCGGGAGGGAGCTCCTACGAGCAGTACTTC
clone size: .
D gene: TRBD2
J gene: TRBJ2-7
CDR3 length: 17
V gene: TRBV27

CDR3 protein: CASSQIGGWTGELFF
CDR3 DNA: TGCGCCAGCAGCCAAATCGGGGGTTGGACCGGGGAGCTGTTTTTT
clone size: .
D gene: .
J gene: TRBJ2-2
CDR3 length: 15
V gene: TRBV4-1

CDR3 protein: CASSKTALTANTGELFF
CDR3 DNA: TGTGCCAGCAGCAAGACAGCATTGACCGCGAACACCGGGGAGCTGTTTTTT
clone size: .
D gene: .
J gene: TRBJ2-2
CDR3 length: 17
V gene: TRBV7-3

CDR3 protein: CASSYGQGANNEQFF
CDR3 DNA: TGTGCCAGCAGTTACGGACAGGGGGCGAACAATGAGCAGTTCTTC
clone size: .
D gene: TRBD1
J gene: TRBJ2-1
CDR3 length: 15
V gene: TRBV6-5

CDR3 protein: CASSGLQGRNSPLHF
CDR3 DNA: TGTGCCAGCAGTGGGTTACAGGGGCGGAATTCACCCCTCCACTTT
clone size: .
D gene: TRBD1
J gene: TRBJ1-6
CDR3 length: 15
V gene: TRBV2

CDR3 protein: CASSLPSGYADTQYF
CDR3 DNA: TGTGCCAGCAGCTTACCTAGCGGGTATGCAGATACGCAGTATTTT
clone size: .
D gene: TRBD2
J gene: TRBJ2-3
CDR3 length: 15
V gene: TRBV7-2

CDR3 protein: CASQLGGAGGAGRQFF
CDR3 DNA: TGTGCCTCCCAGCTCGGAGGCGCGGGGGGAGCCGGGCGGCAGTTCTTC
clone size: few
D gene: TRBD2
J gene: TRBJ2-1
CDR3 length: 16
V gene: TRBV30

CDR3 protein: CASSSRTGGYEQYF
CDR3 DNA: TGTGCCAGCAGCTCGCGGACAGGGGGGTACGAGCAGTACTTC
clone size: .
D gene: TRBD1
J gene: TRBJ2-7
CDR3 length: 14
V gene: TRBV7-2

CDR3 protein: CASSLRTGVNNSPLHF
CDR3 DNA: TGTGCCAGCAGTTTAAGGACAGGGGTTAATAATTCACCCCTCCACTTT
clone size: once
D gene: TRBD1
J gene: TRBJ1-6
CDR3 length: 16
V gene: TRBV28

CDR3 protein: CASSFGQVGDTQYF
CDR3 DNA: TGTGCCAGCAGCTTCGGACAGGTGGGAGATACGCAGTATTTT
clone size: few
D gene: TRBD1
J gene: TRBJ2-3
CDR3 length: 14
V gene: TRBV7-9

CDR3 protein: CASSKGGPNTGELFF
CDR3 DNA: TGTGCCAGCAGCAAAGGGGGCCCAAACACCGGGGAGCTGTTTTTT
clone size: few
D gene: TRBD1
J gene: TRBJ2-2
CDR3 length: 15
V gene: TRBV5-4

CDR3 protein: CATSREGSGANVLTF
CDR3 DNA: TGTGCCACCAGCAGAGAAGGGAGTGGGGCCAACGTCCTGACTTTC
clone size: .
D gene: .
J gene: TRBJ2-6
CDR3 length: 15
V gene: TRBV15

CDR3 protein: CASSPSTDTQYF
CDR3 DNA: TGTGCCAGCAGCCCTAGCACAGATACGCAGTATTTT
clone size: .
D gene: .
J gene: TRBJ2-3
CDR3 length: 12
V gene: TRBV11-2

CDR3 protein: CASSRGPLSSYEQYF
CDR3 DNA: TGTGCCAGCAGCCGGGGGCCCCTGAGCTCCTACGAGCAGTACTTC
clone size: .
D gene: .
J gene: TRBJ2-7
CDR3 length: 15
V gene: TRBV14

CDR3 protein: CASSFTARSGANVLTF
CDR3 DNA: TGTGCCAGCAGCTTCACCGCCCGGTCTGGGGCCAACGTCCTGACTTTC
clone size: .
D gene: .
J gene: TRBJ2-6
CDR3 length: 16
V gene: TRBV11-2

CDR3 protein: CASSLYHKTGNTIYF
CDR3 DNA: TGTGCCAGCAGCTTATACCACAAAACTGGAAACACCATATATTTT
clone size: .
D gene: .
J gene: TRBJ1-3
CDR3 length: 15
V gene: TRBV7-6

CDR3 protein: CASSLGGLDVNEQFF
CDR3 DNA: TGCGCCAGCAGCTTAGGCGGACTAGATGTCAATGAGCAGTTCTTC
clone size: .
D gene: TRBD2
J gene: TRBJ2-1
CDR3 length: 15
V gene: TRBV5-1

CDR3 protein: CATSRDVRETGTQYF
CDR3 DNA: TGTGCCACCAGCAGAGATGTGAGGGAAACGGGGACCCAGTACTTC
clone size: .
D gene: .
J gene: TRBJ2-5
CDR3 length: 15
V gene: TRBV15

CDR3 protein: CASSKTGDNQPQHF
CDR3 DNA: TGTGCCAGCTCAAAAACAGGGGACAATCAGCCCCAGCATTTT
clone size: .
D gene: TRBD1
J gene: TRBJ1-5
CDR3 length: 14
V gene: TRBV18

CDR3 protein: CASSLQEDEQYF
CDR3 DNA: TGTGCCAGCAGCTTACAGGAGGACGAGCAGTACTTC
clone size: .
D gene: .
J gene: TRBJ2-7
CDR3 length: 12
V gene: TRBV11-2

CDR3 protein: CASSLWTSYEQYF
CDR3 DNA: TGTGCCAGCAGCTTGTGGACTTCCTACGAGCAGTACTTC
clone size: .
D gene: .
J gene: TRBJ2-7
CDR3 length: 13
V gene: TRBV5-5

CDR3 protein: CASSRDRGQETQYF
CDR3 DNA: TGTGCCAGCAGTAGAGACAGGGGCCAAGAGACCCAGTACTTC
clone size: .
D gene: TRBD1
J gene: TRBJ2-5
CDR3 length: 14
V gene: TRBV2

CDR3 protein: CASSVPDRGYYGYTF
CDR3 DNA: TGCGCCAGCAGTGTACCGGACAGGGGCTACTATGGCTACACCTTC
clone size: .
D gene: TRBD1
J gene: TRBJ1-2
CDR3 length: 15
V gene: TRBV10-2

CDR3 protein: CASSFPSTGNYGYTF
CDR3 DNA: TGTGCCAGCAGTTTCCCCTCGACAGGGAACTATGGCTACACCTTC
clone size: .
D gene: TRBD1
J gene: TRBJ1-2
CDR3 length: 15
V gene: TRBV28

CDR3 protein: CASSSPGSGANVLTF
CDR3 DNA: TGTGCCAGCAGCTCCCCCGGTTCTGGGGCCAACGTCCTGACTTTC
clone size: .
D gene: .
J gene: TRBJ2-6
CDR3 length: 15
V gene: TRBV5-4

CDR3 protein: CASSFPTGEVDYGYTF
CDR3 DNA: TGTGCCAGCAGTTTCCCGACAGGGGAGGTGGACTATGGCTACACCTTC
clone size: .
D gene: TRBD1
J gene: TRBJ1-2
CDR3 length: 16
V gene: TRBV28

CDR3 protein: CATSREGRAAQPQHF
CDR3 DNA: TGTGCCACCAGCAGAGAAGGCAGGGCGGCTCAGCCCCAGCATTTT
clone size: .
D gene: .
J gene: TRBJ1-5
CDR3 length: 15
V gene: TRBV15

CDR3 protein: CASSLLLEGTGELFF
CDR3 DNA: TGTGCCAGCAGTTTGTTGCTAGAGGGCACCGGGGAGCTGTTTTTT
clone size: .
D gene: .
J gene: TRBJ2-2
CDR3 length: 15
V gene: TRBV28